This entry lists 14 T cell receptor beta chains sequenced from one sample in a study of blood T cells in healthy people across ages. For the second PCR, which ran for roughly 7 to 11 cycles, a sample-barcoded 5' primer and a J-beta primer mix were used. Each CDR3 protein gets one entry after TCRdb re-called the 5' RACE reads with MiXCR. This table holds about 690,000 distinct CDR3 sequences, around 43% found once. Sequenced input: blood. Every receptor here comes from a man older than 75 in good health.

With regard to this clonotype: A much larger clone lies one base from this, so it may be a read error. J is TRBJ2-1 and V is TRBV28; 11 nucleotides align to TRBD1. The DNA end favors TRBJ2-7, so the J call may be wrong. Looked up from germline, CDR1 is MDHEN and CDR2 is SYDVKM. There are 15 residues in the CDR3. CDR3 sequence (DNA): TGTGCCAGCAGTTCTCCGGGACAGGGGGACAATGAGCAGTACTTC. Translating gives CASSSPGQGDNEQYF.

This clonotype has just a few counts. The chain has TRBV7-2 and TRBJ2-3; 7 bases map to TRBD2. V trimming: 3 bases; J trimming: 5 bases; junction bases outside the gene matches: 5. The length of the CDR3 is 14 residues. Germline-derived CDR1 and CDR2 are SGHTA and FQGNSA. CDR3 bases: TGTGCCAGCAGCTTGAGCGGGATCAGAGATACGCAGTATTTT. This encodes CASSLSGIRDTQYF.

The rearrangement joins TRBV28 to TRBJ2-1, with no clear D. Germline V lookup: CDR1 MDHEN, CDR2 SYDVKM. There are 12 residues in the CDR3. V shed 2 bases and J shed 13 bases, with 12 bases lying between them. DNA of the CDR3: TGTGCCAGCAGTTTAGTTTCGCGCGCCCAGTTCTTC. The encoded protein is CASSLVSRAQFF.

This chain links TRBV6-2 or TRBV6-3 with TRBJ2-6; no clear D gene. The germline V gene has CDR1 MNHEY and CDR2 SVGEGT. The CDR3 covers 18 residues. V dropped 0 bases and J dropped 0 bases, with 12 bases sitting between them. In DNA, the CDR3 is TGTGCCAGCAGTTACTCGCTCAGGACCCCCTCTGGGGCCAACGTCCTGACTTTC. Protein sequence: CASSYSLRTPSGANVLTF.

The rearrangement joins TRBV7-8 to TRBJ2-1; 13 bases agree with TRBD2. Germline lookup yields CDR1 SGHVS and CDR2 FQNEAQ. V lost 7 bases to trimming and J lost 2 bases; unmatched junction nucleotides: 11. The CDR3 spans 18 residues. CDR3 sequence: CASTPGGLAGLPYNEQFF. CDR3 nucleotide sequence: TGTGCCAGCACCCCGGGGGGACTAGCGGGACTTCCCTACAATGAGCAGTTCTTC.

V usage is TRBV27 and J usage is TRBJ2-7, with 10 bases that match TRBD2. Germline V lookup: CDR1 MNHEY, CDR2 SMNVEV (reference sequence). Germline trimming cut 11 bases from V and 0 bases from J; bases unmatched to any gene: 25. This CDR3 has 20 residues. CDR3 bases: TGTGCCGCCTGGACCACCGGGGGACTAGCGACCCCCAGGAGCTCCTACGAGCAGTACTTC. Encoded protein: CAAWTTGGLATPRSSYEQYF.

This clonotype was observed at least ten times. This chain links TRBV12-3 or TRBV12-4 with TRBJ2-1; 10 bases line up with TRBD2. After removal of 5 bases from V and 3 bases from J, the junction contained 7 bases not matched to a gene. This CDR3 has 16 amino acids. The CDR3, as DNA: TGTGCCAGCAGTCCCACCGGGACTAGCGTCTACAATGAGCAGTTCTTC. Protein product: CASSPTGTSVYNEQFF.

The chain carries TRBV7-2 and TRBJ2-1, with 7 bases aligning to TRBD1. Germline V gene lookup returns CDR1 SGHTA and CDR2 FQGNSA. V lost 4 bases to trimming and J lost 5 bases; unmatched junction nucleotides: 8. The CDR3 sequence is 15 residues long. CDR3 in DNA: TGTGCCAGCAGCTCGATAAGACAGGGCCACAATGAGCAGTTCTTC. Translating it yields CASSSIRQGHNEQFF.

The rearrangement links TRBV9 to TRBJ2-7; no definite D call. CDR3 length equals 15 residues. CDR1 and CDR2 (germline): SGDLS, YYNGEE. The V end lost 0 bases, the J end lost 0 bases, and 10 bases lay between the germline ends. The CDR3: CASSVGGGHSYEQYF. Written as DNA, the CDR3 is TGTGCCAGCAGCGTAGGAGGTGGGCACTCCTACGAGCAGTACTTC.

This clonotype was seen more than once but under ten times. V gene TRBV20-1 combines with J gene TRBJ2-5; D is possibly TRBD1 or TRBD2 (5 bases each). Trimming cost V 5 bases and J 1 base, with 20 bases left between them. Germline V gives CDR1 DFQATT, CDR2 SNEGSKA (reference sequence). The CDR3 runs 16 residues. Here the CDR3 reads CSALLIPPGPQETQYF. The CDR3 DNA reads TGCAGTGCTCTACTGATACCTCCGGGACCCCAAGAGACCCAGTACTTC.

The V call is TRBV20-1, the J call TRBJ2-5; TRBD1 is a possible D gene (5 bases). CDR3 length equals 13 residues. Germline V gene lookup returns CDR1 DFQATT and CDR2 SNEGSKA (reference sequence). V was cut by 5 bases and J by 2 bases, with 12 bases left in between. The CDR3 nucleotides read TGCAGTGCTCCGCGACGGACACAAGAGACCCAGTACTTC. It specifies CSAPRRTQETQYF.

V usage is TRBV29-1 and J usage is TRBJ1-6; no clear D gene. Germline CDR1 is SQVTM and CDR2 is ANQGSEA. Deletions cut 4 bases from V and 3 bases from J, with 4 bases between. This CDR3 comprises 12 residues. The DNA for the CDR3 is TGCAGCGTTGGAGACTATAATTCACCCCTCCACTTT. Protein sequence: CSVGDYNSPLHF.

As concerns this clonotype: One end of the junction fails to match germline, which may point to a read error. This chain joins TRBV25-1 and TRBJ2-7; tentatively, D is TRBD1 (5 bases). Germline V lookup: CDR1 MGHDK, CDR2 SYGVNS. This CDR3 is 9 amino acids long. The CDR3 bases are TGTGCCAGCGCCATCACGGACATCTTC. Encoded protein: CASAITDIF.

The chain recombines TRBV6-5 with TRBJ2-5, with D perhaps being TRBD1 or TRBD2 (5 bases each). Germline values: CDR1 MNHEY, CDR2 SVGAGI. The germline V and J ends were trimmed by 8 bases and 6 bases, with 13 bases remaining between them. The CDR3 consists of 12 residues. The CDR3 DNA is TGTGCCAGCCGGGACCAAGGGAAGACCCAGTACTTC. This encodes CASRDQGKTQYF.